This TCR beta chain appears in the sequencing data of a study of OX40 agonist ivuxolimab in advanced cancers. Study-wide context: Every 2 weeks, patients received ivuxolimab intravenously, dosed at 0.01 to 10 mg/kg.

Trimming shortened V by 3 bases and J by 2 bases, and 8 bases separated the two germline ends. This CDR3 has 13 amino acids. Germline V gene sequence: CDR1 SGDLS, CDR2 YYNGEE. Comments on this clone: Its cognate antigen is unknown.

Findings and caveats of the study: Within 6 weeks, CD4+ and CD8+ blood T cells expanded clonally at 0.1 to 3.0 mg/kg. Averaged across samples, CD8+ T cells carried more expanded clones than CD4+ did.

Produced via immunoSEQ multiplex PCR; TCRdb's table is partial and in-frame only. The data hold roughly 11,000 clones, with roughly four fifths observed a single time. This receptor was identified in an adult with an advanced solid tumor such as melanoma, head and neck, liver or kidney cancer. The sequencing here drew on CD4+ or CD8+ T cells sorted from blood, taken in a trial of the OX40 agonist ivuxolimab. The genes are TRBV9 and TRBJ1-1; D is ambiguous. For the CDR3, the DNA is TGTGCCAGCAGCGGGTCAGCAAACACTGAAGCTTTCTTT. It yields the protein CASSGSANTEAFF.